Presented here are 11 T cell receptor beta chains from one specimen sequenced in a study of patients and donors after allogeneic stem cell transplantation. TCRdb recomputed calls from the RT-PCR reads with MiXCR, one row per CDR3 protein. Of some 880,000 distinct CDR3 sequences detected, 18% appear once; the ten largest clones hold roughly 6.4%. The sequenced material came from blood, either unsorted or a sorted T cell fraction (not recorded which). These receptors were obtained from a human donor who was either an allogeneic HSCT recipient or a stem cell or donor lymphocyte infusion donor (not recorded which). It is not recorded whose cells these are; they may come from a transplant donor.

This clonotype occurred a few times. The V and J genes are TRBV6-1 and TRBJ1-2; D might be TRBD1 (6 bases). Germline-derived CDR1 and CDR2 are MNHNS and SASEGT. The CDR3 sequence is 15 residues long. Trimming stripped 3 bases from V and 4 bases from J, with 15 bases between. The CDR3 loop reads CASSETGPPVYGYTF. CDR3 nucleotide sequence: TGTGCCAGCAGTGAGACAGGTCCCCCGGTCTATGGCTACACCTTC.

Only a few counts were recorded for this clonotype. This chain connects TRBV11-2 to TRBJ2-5; 8 positions match TRBD2. The germline V gene has CDR1 SGHAT and CDR2 FQNNGV. CDR3 length equals 14 residues. The junction had 6 bases not matched to a gene; V was cut back by 4 bases and J by 5 bases. CDR3 protein: CASSSSGSGETQYF. The CDR3 DNA reads as TGTGCCAGCAGCTCGAGCGGGAGCGGGGAGACCCAGTACTTC.

This clonotype was detected only a few times. The chain uses TRBV5-6 and TRBJ1-6, with 7 bases that match TRBD1. Per germline, CDR1 SGHDT and CDR2 YYEEEE. V was pared by 6 bases and J by 1 base, with 10 bases of the junction left unmatched. The CDR3 runs to 17 residues. CDR3 in DNA: TGTGCCAGCATCGGAACAGGGGAAGGGTCCTATAATTCACCCCTCCACTTT. Amino acids: CASIGTGEGSYNSPLHF.

The rearrangement links TRBV12-3 or TRBV12-4 to TRBJ2-3; D possibly corresponds to TRBD2 (6 bases). V gave up 3 bases and J gave up 6 bases, with 16 bases separating them. The CDR3 covers 15 residues. The DNA of the CDR3 is TGTGCCAGCAGTTTGGACACGGGGCTAGCGGATACGCAGTATTTT. It encodes CASSLDTGLADTQYF.

This clonotype occurred a few times. V is TRBV24-1 and J is TRBJ2-5; 8 bases are shared with TRBD1. V lost 1 base and J lost 3; bases outside the gene matches: 6. Germline V gene lookup returns CDR1 KGHDR and CDR2 SFDVKD. This CDR3 has 16 residues. The CDR3 nucleotides are TGTGCCACCAGTGATTTAGTTGGGACAGGTAAAGAGACCCAGTACTTC. It is translated as CATSDLVGTGKETQYF.

The rearrangement joins TRBV12-3 or TRBV12-4 to TRBJ2-5, with 10 bases fitting TRBD2. V trimming: 3 bases; J trimming: 3 bases; junction bases outside the gene matches: 7. The CDR3 sequence is 16 residues long. The CDR3 DNA reads as TGTGCCAGCAGTTTTATCACTAGCGGGGACAAAGAGACCCAGTACTTC. This gives the protein CASSFITSGDKETQYF.

There are a few counts of this clonotype. The rearrangement joins TRBV4-2 to TRBJ2-1; possibly TRBD1 or TRBD2 for D (6 bases each). The V end was cut by 1 base, the J end by 4 bases, with 14 bases between. CDR3 size: 16 residues. In germline, CDR1 is LGHNA, CDR2 YNFKEQ. The DNA for the CDR3 is TGTGCCAGCAGCCAAGTATGGGGGGCCCTATACAATGAGCAGTTCTTC. Residues: CASSQVWGALYNEQFF.

This clonotype showed up just a few times. The CDR3 reads CASNPVQTNTEAFF. CDR3 coding DNA: TGTGCCAGCAACCCCGTACAGACGAACACTGAAGCTTTCTTT. The genes are TRBV9 and TRBJ1-1; D ambiguous. This CDR3 is built from 14 residues. CDR1 is SGDLS and CDR2 is YYNGEE in the germline V gene. Between the trimmed V and J ends, which lost 6 bases and 1 base, there was a span of 13 bases.

This clonotype was seen many times. The chain uses TRBV12-3 or TRBV12-4 and TRBJ2-1; 10 nucleotides align to TRBD2. The V and J ends lost 6 bases and 7 bases, in that order; junction bases with no gene match: 12. There are 16 residues in the CDR3. CDR3 protein: CASRESGRATLNEQFF. The CDR3 coding sequence is TGTGCCAGCAGAGAGAGCGGGAGGGCCACGTTGAATGAGCAGTTCTTC.

This chain connects TRBV20-1 to TRBJ2-6, with TRBD1 as a possible D gene (7 bases). CDR3 size: 18 residues. The V end lost 0 bases, the J end lost 1 base, and 16 bases lay between the germline ends. Germline values: CDR1 DFQATT, CDR2 SNEGSKA (reference sequence). CDR3 sequence reads: CSARDGGQPPSGANVLTF. Written as DNA, the CDR3 is TGCAGTGCTAGAGACGGGGGACAGCCGCCATCTGGGGCCAACGTCCTGACTTTC.

This chain connects TRBV20-1 to TRBJ1-5; TRBD1 is a possible D gene (5 bases). The CDR3 runs to 14 residues. Germline assignment: CDR1 DFQATT and CDR2 SNEGSKA (reference sequence). V lost 3 bases to trimming and J lost 5 bases, with 14 bases between them. The CDR3 here is CSARPPRGDQPQHF. CDR3 nucleotide sequence: TGCAGTGCTAGGCCCCCCCGAGGGGATCAGCCCCAGCATTTT.